The 5 T cell receptor beta chains presented below share a single source sample, sequenced in a study of shared clonotypes between healthy human individuals. The repertoire was sequenced with immunoSEQ multiplex PCR; TCRdb's copy has only in-frame clones and lacks some. The sample lists under 2.5 million clones, about 90% seen once, with 0.3% to 0.45% in the top ten. Material for sequencing was naive CD4+ T cells from PBMCs. Described subset: CD45RA+ positively selected. The receptors derive from a man aged 18-30 years in good health. Some clones in this sample may be carry-over from other donors' samples.

In nucleotides, the CDR3 is TGTGCCAGCAGCTCCCGGGACAGAGGAAATCAGCCCCAGCATTTT. Translated: CASSSRDRGNQPQHF. The chain links TRBV7-8 to TRBJ1-5; 7 bases agree with TRBD1. Germline CDR1 and CDR2: SGHVS and FQNEAQ. V trimming: 4 bases; J trimming: 4 bases; junction bases outside the gene matches: 7. The length of the CDR3 is 15 residues.

The CDR3 nucleotides read TGTGCCAGCAGCTCCCCGGGCGGGATCAACAATGAGCAGTTCTTC. Translating it yields CASSSPGGINNEQFF. V usage is TRBV11-3 and J usage is TRBJ2-1; perhaps TRBD2 as D (6 bases). The CDR3 contains 15 residues. Germline CDR1 SGHNT, CDR2 YENEEA. The V and J ends lost 4 bases and 5 bases respectively, with 15 bases between them.

The chain combines TRBV11-2 with TRBJ2-7; 9 nucleotides agree with TRBD2. The J segment lost 2 bases and the V segment lost 3 bases, leaving 5 bases of the junction unmatched. Germline V gene lookup returns CDR1 SGHAT and CDR2 FQNNGV. The CDR3 sequence is 15 residues long. CDR3 loop: CASSFSTSGTYEQYF. Written as DNA, the CDR3 is TGTGCCAGCAGCTTTTCGACTAGCGGAACCTACGAGCAGTACTTC.

This clone was counted between two and nine times. The chain links TRBV19 to TRBJ1-1, with D unclear. The CDR3 covers 13 residues. V was pared by 7 bases and J by 1 base, with 10 bases between. Germline-derived CDR1 and CDR2 are LNHDA and SQIVND (reference sequence). DNA of the CDR3: TGTGCCAGTAATCCAGCTTGGAACACTGAAGCTTTCTTT. It specifies CASNPAWNTEAFF.

The J gene is TRBJ2-7, the V gene TRBV7-9; D may be TRBD2 (6 bases). Germline V CDR1 and CDR2: SEHNR, FQNEAQ (reference sequence). This CDR3 is 16 amino acids long. V was pared by 5 bases and J by 4 bases, with 21 bases between. The CDR3 loop reads CASSPTTAAGRYEQYF. The CDR3 region has the DNA TGTGCCAGCAGCCCAACGACAGCCGCGGGAAGGTACGAGCAGTACTTC.